The sequence of this TCR beta chain was determined in a study of blood T cell repertoires in COVID-19. Study in general: The origin of the acute and convalescent COVID-19 samples was the United States, Italy and Spain. The cDNA or gDNA used as material had been derived from T cells, B-cell-depleted T cells, or PBMCs.

Trimming stripped 4 bases from V and 3 bases from J, with 6 bases between. The length of the CDR3 is 13 residues. Authors' methods: From reference gene primer amplification, estimates of nucleated cell counts were derived. Sequenced by immunoSEQ multiplex PCR; TCRdb stores in-frame clones only, minus some. V and J calls and clone size come straight from that table; D and trimming were deduced from the DNA. Among a few hundred thousand clones, 80% to 85% were seen once, and the ten largest hold around 2%. Sequenced material: peripheral blood. The chain recombines TRBV12-3 or TRBV12-4 with TRBJ2-2; D possibly corresponds to TRBD1 (6 bases). The source of this sequence is a woman in her fifties or sixties with acute or convalescent COVID-19. This chain's CDR3 is CASSWTDTGELFF. The CDR3 DNA follows: TGTGCCAGCAGTTGGACAGACACCGGGGAGCTGTTTTTT.